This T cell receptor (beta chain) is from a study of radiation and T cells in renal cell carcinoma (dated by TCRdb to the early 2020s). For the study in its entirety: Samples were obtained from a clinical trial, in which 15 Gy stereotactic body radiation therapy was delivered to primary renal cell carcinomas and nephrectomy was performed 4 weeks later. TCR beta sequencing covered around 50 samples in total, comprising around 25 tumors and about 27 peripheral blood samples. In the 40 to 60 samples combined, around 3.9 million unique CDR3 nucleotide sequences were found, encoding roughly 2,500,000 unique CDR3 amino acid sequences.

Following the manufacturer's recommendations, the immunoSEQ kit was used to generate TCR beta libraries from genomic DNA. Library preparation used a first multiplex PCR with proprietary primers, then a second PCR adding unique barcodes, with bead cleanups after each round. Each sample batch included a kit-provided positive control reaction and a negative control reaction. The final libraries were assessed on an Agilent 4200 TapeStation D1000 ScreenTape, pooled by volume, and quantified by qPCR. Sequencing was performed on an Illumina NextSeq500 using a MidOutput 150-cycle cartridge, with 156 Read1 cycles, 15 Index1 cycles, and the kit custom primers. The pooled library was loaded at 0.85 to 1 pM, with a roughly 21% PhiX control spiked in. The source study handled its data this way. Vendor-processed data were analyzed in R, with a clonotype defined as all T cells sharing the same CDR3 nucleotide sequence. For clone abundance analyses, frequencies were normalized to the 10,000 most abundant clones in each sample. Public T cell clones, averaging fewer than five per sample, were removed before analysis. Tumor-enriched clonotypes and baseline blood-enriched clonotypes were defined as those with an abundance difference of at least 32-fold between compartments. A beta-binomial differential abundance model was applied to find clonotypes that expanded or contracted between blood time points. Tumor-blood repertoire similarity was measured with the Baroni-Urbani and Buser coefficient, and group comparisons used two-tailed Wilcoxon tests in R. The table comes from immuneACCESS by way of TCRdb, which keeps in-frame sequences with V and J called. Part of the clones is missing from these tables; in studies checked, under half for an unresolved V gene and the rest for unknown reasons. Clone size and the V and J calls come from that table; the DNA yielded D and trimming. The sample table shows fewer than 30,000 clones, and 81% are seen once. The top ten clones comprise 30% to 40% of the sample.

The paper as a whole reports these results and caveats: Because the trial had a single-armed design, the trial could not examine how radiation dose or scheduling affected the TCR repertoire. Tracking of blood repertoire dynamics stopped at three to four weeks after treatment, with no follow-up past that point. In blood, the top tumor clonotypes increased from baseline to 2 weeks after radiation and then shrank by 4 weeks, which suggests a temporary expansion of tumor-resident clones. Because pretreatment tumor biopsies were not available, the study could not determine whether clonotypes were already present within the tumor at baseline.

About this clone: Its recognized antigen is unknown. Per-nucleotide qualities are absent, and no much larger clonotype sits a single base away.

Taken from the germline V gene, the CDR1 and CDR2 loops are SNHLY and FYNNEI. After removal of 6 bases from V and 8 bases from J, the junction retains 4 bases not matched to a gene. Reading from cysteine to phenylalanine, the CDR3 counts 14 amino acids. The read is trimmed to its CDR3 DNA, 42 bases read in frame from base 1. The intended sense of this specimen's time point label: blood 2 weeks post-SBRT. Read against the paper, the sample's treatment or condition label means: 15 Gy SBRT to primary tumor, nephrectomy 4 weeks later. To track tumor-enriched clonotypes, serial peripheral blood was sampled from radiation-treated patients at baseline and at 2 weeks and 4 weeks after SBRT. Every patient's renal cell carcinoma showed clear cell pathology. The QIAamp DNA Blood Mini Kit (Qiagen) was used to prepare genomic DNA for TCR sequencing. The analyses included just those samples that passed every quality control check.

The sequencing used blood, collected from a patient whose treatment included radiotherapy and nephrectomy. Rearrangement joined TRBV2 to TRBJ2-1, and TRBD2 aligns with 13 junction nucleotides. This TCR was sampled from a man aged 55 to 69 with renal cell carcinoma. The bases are TGTGCCAGCAGCGGACTAGCGGGAGCCCATGAGCAGTTCTTC. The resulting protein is CASSGLAGAHEQFF.